This T cell receptor beta chain is from a study of T cell responses to AZD1222 COVID-19 vaccine (dated by TCRdb to 2020 to 2023). Some background on the complete study: TCR sequencing covered 233 trial participants: about 210 given two doses of AZD1222 and 26 given two doses of MenACWY control vaccine. Trial participants were enrolled by age into 18-55, 56-69 and 70-plus year subgroups, with roughly 160, 29 and 62 TCR-sequenced participants respectively.

The CDR3 regions of human TCRbeta chains were analyzed by immunosequencing. The original pipeline was this. Repertoire TCRs were matched against a reference library of SARS-CoV-2-specific TCRs generated with the MIRA antigen-specificity platform. Breadth was defined as the fraction of unique TCRs that were SARS-CoV-2-associated. Depth was defined as the fraction of total T cells that were SARS-CoV-2-associated. Using the MIRA data, every spike-specific TCR was mapped to the spike region that the TCR reacted to and assigned to either a CD4 or a CD8 class. Log10-transformed breadth and depth values were compared by one-way ANOVA with Sidak's multiple comparisons tests. Held by TCRdb, this immuneACCESS table contains in-frame sequences only and omits some clones. Under half of the omission traces to an unresolved V gene where checked; the cause of the rest is unknown. The V and J calls and clone size are taken from that table; D and trimming were inferred from the DNA. The sample table records 50,000 to 70,000 clones; approximately 85% of these occur just once. The ten biggest clones cover roughly 19% of the sample.

Worth noting for this clone: No cognate antigen has been identified for it. Base quality data are lacking; no much larger clone is found one base away.

Trimming costs V 0 bases and J 1 base, and their ends lie 6 bases apart. The CDR3, from cysteine to phenylalanine, totals 14 residues. CDR3 DNA only is kept here, 42 bases in frame from base 1. The germline V gene specifies SGHVS as CDR1 and FQNEAQ as CDR2. This specimen's time point label, per the study, means: baseline before first vaccination. This specimen's treatment or condition label, interpreted: meningococcal conjugate vaccine given as trial control. Samples from vaccinated people were obtained from the UK trials COV001 and COV002, which included a single-blind randomized controlled phase 2/3 trial of AZD1222 (ChAdOx1 nCoV-19) in healthy adults. For TCRbeta chain sequencing, PBMC samples were collected from trial participants at day 0 and at day 28 after the second dose. The full study reports these points: No day 14 peak-response samples were available, so repertoires were characterized only after the peak T cell response. A significant rise in spike-specific TCR breadth and depth was observed after two AZD1222 doses relative to day 0 and relative to MenACWY recipients. In the small 56-69-year group, the increase in depth fell short of significance, most likely because of low power. Epitopes outside the regions mutated in the B.1.351 and B.1.1.7 variants were reportedly recognized by nearly half of the unique spike-specific TCRs. CD4 TCRs associated with the vaccine covered the entire spike protein, and the dominant responses were in regions 160-218 and 743-854. Most participants were white British and females outnumbered males, and the authors suggested that clonal diversity may have been underestimated. Conclusions about previously exposed vaccinees are limited, since just six AZD1222 recipients were seropositive for SARS-CoV-2 at baseline.

The clonotype originates from an adult in good health. This sample comprised peripheral blood, obtained on day 0 of MenACWY control vaccination. The chain uses TRBV7-8 and TRBJ1-1, with the D gene not clear enough to name. In nucleotide form, the sequence is TGTGCCAGCAGCTTAGCCCCAGGGAACACTGAAGCTTTCTTT. Its translation is CASSLAPGNTEAFF.